The clone carrying this TCR beta chain is a singleton in its sample. What it binds is unknown. Sorted-subset replicate PCRs used 200 to 250 ng DNA, approximately 33,000 T cell genomes. Measured with immunoSEQ multiplex PCR; TCRdb has only the in-frame clones, and not every one. Of under 85,000 clones listed, 60% to 70% are singletons. This sample is part of a study of shared clonotypes between healthy human individuals. Overall study results and limits: Represented diversity, genetic and exposure-history alike, was limited by few donors.

Germline CDR1 is PRHDT and CDR2 is FYEKMQ (reference sequence). The V and J ends lost 5 bases and 7 bases, in that order; junction bases with no gene match: 6. The CDR3 covers 15 residues. Sequences were obtained from memory CD8+ T cells sorted from blood. The subset: CD45RO+ cells pooled with CCR7-negative TemRA cells. The clonotype was recovered from a man under 40 in good health. This chain links TRBV13 with TRBJ2-2; 11 bases align to TRBD2. For the CDR3, the DNA is TGTGCCAGCAGCAGTAGCGGGAGGGCAATCGGGGAGCTGTTTTTT. Translating it yields CASSSSGRAIGELFF. The full variable domain, with the rest looked up from reference TRBV13 and TRBJ2-2, is AAGVIQSPRHLIKEKRETATLKCYPIPRHDTVYWYQQGPGQDPQFLISFYEKMQSDKGSIPDRFSAQQFSDYHSELNMSSLELGDSALYFCASSSSGRAIGELFFGEGSRLTVL.